This T cell receptor (beta chain) comes out of a study of T cell changes during pregnancy in multiple sclerosis. V dropped 1 base and J dropped 9 bases, with 7 bases sitting between them. The CDR3 is 11 amino acids. Per germline, CDR1 SQVTM and CDR2 ANQGSEA. The method was immunoSEQ multiplex PCR; TCRdb's version includes in-frame clones alone and lacks a portion of them. The table includes about 100,000 clones, 92% detected once. The TCR sequence derives from a female donor with multiple sclerosis, enrolled in a pregnancy study. Sequences were derived from peripheral blood, sampled after pregnancy. The chain has TRBV29-1 and TRBJ2-1; D uncertain. The CDR3 bases are TGCAGCGTTGAAGTTGTCGTTGAGCAGTTCTTC. Its protein product is CSVEVVVEQFF.